Listed below are T cell receptor beta chains from one sample, sequenced in a study of human versus mouse CDR3 diversity and MHC coevolution. The repertoire was sequenced with immunoSEQ multiplex PCR; TCRdb's copy has only in-frame clones and lacks some. Here the sample spans about 83,000 clones, roughly 92% being singletons. The sample comprised naive CD4+ T cells from blood. The receptors here all came from a person aged 30-69 years in good health. Each CDR3 is given with its conserved first and last residue. Each record gives: CDR3 DNA, CDR3 protein, D gene, V gene, clone size, J gene. D genes are given only for firm matches. For some rows the clone size is stated as once, few or many, or as a class when expanded; others skip it.

TGCAGCGTTGCACTGGACAGGCCGAACACTGAAGCTTTCTTT CSVALDRPNTEAFF TRBD1 TRBV29-1 NA TRBJ1-1
TGCAGTGCCCGGACTAGCAATGAGCAGTTCTTC CSARTSNEQFF TRBD2 TRBV20-1 NA TRBJ2-1
TGCGCCAGCAGCGTGACAGGGGGTGGTAATGAAAAACTGTTTTTT CASSVTGGGNEKLFF TRBD1 TRBV5-1 NA TRBJ1-4
TGTGCCAGCAGCTTTGCGTATAATTCACCCCTCCACTTT CASSFAYNSPLHF NA TRBV28 NA TRBJ1-6
TGTGCCAGCAGCTTTGGCGGGGCCAACGTCCTGACTTTC CASSFGGANVLTF NA TRBV7-9 few TRBJ2-6
TGTGCCAGCAGCGTAGGGGGTAGCGGACACAATGAGCAGTTCTTC CASSVGGSGHNEQFF NA TRBV9 NA TRBJ2-1
TGTGCCAGCAGAAAAGCGGCGGGAGGAAACACCGGGGAGCTGTTTTTT CASRKAAGGNTGELFF TRBD2 TRBV18 NA TRBJ2-2
TGTGCCTGGAGTTTCGGTAACAGGGATGGCTACACCTTC CAWSFGNRDGYTF NA TRBV30 NA TRBJ1-2
TGTGCCAGCAGCGTAAGGCGGGGGGGACCAGAAGAGACCCAGTACTTC CASSVRRGGPEETQYF TRBD2 TRBV9 NA TRBJ2-5
TGCGCCAGCAGTACAGGACAGGGGACTGAAGCTTTCTTT CASSTGQGTEAFF TRBD1 TRBV5-1 NA TRBJ1-1